The next 21 T cell receptor beta chains were all read from a single sample in a study of blood T cell repertoires in COVID-19 (dated by TCRdb to between 2020 and 2021). Receptor libraries were prepared by the immunoSEQ multiplex PCR assay. As stored in TCRdb, this immuneACCESS dataset retains in-frame rearrangements with V and J assigned. A fraction of the clones does not appear; measured against another copy, unresolved V genes explain less than half of the discrepancy, and the remainder lacks a known reason. The sample records over 55,000 clones, around 82% of which are singletons. The ten largest clonotypes hold around 5% of the sample. Sequencing was done on a sample of peripheral blood. The receptors here all came from a man aged 45 to 65 with active COVID-19.

This chain connects TRBV4-1 to TRBJ2-3, with D tentatively TRBD1 (5 bases). Between the trimmed V and J ends, which lost 4 bases and 0 bases, there was a span of 14 bases. The CDR3 extends over 16 amino acids. From germline, CDR1 is MGHRA and CDR2 YSYEKL. The CDR3 DNA follows: TGCGCCAGCAGCCCGACAGCCGTGCTTAGCACAGATACGCAGTATTTT. This codes for CASSPTAVLSTDTQYF.

V is TRBV12-3 or TRBV12-4 and J is TRBJ1-4; D not certain. The CDR3 is 13 amino acids. V was trimmed by 3 bases and J by 5 bases, leaving 7 bases between them. The CDR3: CASSFTGNEKLFF. The CDR3 DNA reads as TGTGCCAGCAGTTTCACGGGAAATGAAAAACTGTTTTTT.

This clone occurred a few times. This rearrangement joins TRBV2 to TRBJ1-3; D remains ambiguous. The germline V gene encodes CDR1 SNHLY and CDR2 FYNNEI. With 5 bases removed from V and 4 bases from J, the gap between germline ends came to 18 bases. The CDR3 consists of 16 residues. DNA for the CDR3: TGTGCCAGCAGTCGTAATGCAGGACTTTCAGGAAACACCATATATTTT. As protein: CASSRNAGLSGNTIYF.

In this sample, this clone turned up once. This chain connects TRBV18 to TRBJ2-1, with D possibly matching TRBD2 (6 bases). Per germline, CDR1 KGHSH and CDR2 LQKENI. This CDR3 is 17 amino acids long. Between the trimmed V and J ends, which lost 4 bases and 3 bases, there was a span of 19 bases. CDR3 sequence reads: CASSRNGGAGFYNEQFF. In DNA form, the CDR3 reads TGTGCCAGCTCACGAAACGGAGGGGCAGGTTTCTACAATGAGCAGTTCTTC.

V and J are TRBV6-1 and TRBJ1-4; no reliable D call. Germline-derived CDR1 and CDR2 are MNHNS and SASEGT. With 2 bases removed from V and 2 bases from J, the gap between germline ends came to 6 bases. CDR3 length: 14 residues. CDR3 in DNA: TGTGCCAGCAGTGAATACTATACTAATGAAAAACTGTTTTTT. Translating gives CASSEYYTNEKLFF.

The rearrangement uses TRBV2 and TRBJ2-7, with a possible D match to TRBD2 (5 bases). Looked up from germline, CDR1 is SNHLY and CDR2 is FYNNEI. Trimming stripped 6 bases from V and 1 base from J, with 10 bases between. CDR3 length: 13 residues. This chain's CDR3 is CASRDWHSYEQYF. The CDR3, as DNA: TGTGCCAGCAGGGACTGGCATTCCTACGAGCAGTACTTC.

The J gene is TRBJ2-1, the V gene TRBV6-6; D is possibly TRBD2 (6 bases). Germline V lookup: CDR1 MNHNY, CDR2 SVGAGI (reference sequence). The CDR3 sequence is 14 residues long. Trimming left V 8 bases short and J 0 bases short, with 11 bases between. CDR3 in amino acids: CASRLGGSYNEQFF. DNA of the CDR3: TGTGCCAGCCGACTGGGGGGCTCCTACAATGAGCAGTTCTTC.

The chain employs TRBV4-1 and TRBJ2-3; 9 nucleotides agree with TRBD2. Per germline, CDR1 MGHRA and CDR2 YSYEKL. The junction had 6 bases not matched to a gene; V was cut back by 0 bases and J by 2 bases. The CDR3 length is 17 residues. The CDR3 sequence: CASSQESLAGVTDTQYF. The CDR3 nucleotides are TGCGCCAGCAGCCAAGAATCGTTAGCGGGGGTCACAGATACGCAGTATTTT.

The chain is built from TRBV10-1 and TRBJ1-2; D perhaps matches TRBD1 (5 bases). Trimming removed 7 bases from V and 3 bases from J, with 18 bases in between. The CDR3 has 15 amino acids. Germline V CDR1 and CDR2: WNHNN, SYGVQD (reference sequence). CDR3 in amino acids: CASKPSRGGHYGYTF. The DNA for the CDR3 is TGCGCCAGCAAGCCCTCAAGGGGAGGCCACTATGGCTACACCTTC.

The chain carries TRBV6-5 and TRBJ2-5, with D uncertain. Per germline, CDR1 MNHEY and CDR2 SVGAGI. Trimming removed 8 bases at V and 4 bases at J, with 5 bases between. The CDR3 contains 10 residues. CDR3: CASGRETQYF. DNA for the CDR3: TGTGCCAGCGGGCGAGAGACCCAGTACTTC.

The sample holds a few counts of this clone. V usage is TRBV18 and J usage is TRBJ2-1; D might be TRBD2 (6 bases). V was shortened by 3 bases and J by 5 bases, with 14 bases between the two germline ends. This CDR3 is built from 15 residues. Germline assignment: CDR1 KGHSH and CDR2 LQKENI. CDR3 nucleotides: TGTGCCAGCTCACCCGCCCTATCGGGAGACAATGAGCAGTTCTTC. This encodes CASSPALSGDNEQFF.

The chain uses TRBV3-1 (or the pseudogene TRBV3-2) and TRBJ1-6; D uncertain. Germline CDR1 LGHDT, CDR2 YNNKEL (reference sequence). This CDR3 is built from 16 residues. Trimming removed 4 bases at V and 0 bases at J, with 10 bases between. The chain's CDR3 is CASSPGGNSYNSPLHF. For the CDR3, the DNA is TGTGCCAGCAGCCCTGGCGGGAACTCCTATAATTCACCCCTCCACTTT.

This chain joins TRBV6-2 or TRBV6-3 and TRBJ1-5; 8 bases match TRBD1. The J segment lost 4 bases and the V segment lost 6 bases, leaving 5 bases of the junction unmatched. Germline CDR1 reads MNHEY; CDR2 reads SVGEGT. The CDR3 totals 14 residues. In nucleotides, the CDR3 is TGTGCCAGCAGCTGGGGACAGGCGAATCAGCCCCAGCATTTT. Encoded protein: CASSWGQANQPQHF.

The chain has TRBV3-1 (or the pseudogene TRBV3-2) and TRBJ1-2, with TRBD1 matching over 7 bases. Germline-derived CDR1 and CDR2 are LGHDT and YNNKEL (reference sequence). The length of the CDR3 is 16 residues. Unmatched junction bases numbered 20, after V lost 8 bases and J lost 8 bases. DNA of the CDR3: TGTGCCAGCCGACCTACCAGGACAGGCGCGGGGCGAGGCTACACCTTC. This sequence encodes CASRPTRTGAGRGYTF.

This clone turned up a few times. The gene calls are TRBV15 and TRBJ2-7; 10 nucleotides align to TRBD2. The J segment lost 0 bases and the V segment lost 5 bases, leaving 4 bases of the junction unmatched. The CDR3 runs 15 residues. Germline V gives CDR1 LNHNV, CDR2 YYDKDF (reference sequence). CDR3 in amino acids: CATSLGLADSYEQYF. Written as DNA, the CDR3 is TGTGCCACCAGCTTAGGACTAGCGGACTCCTACGAGCAGTACTTC. Filled out from reference TRBV15 and TRBJ2-7, the complete variable domain reads DAMVIQNPRYQVTQFGKPVTLSCSQTLNHNVMYWYQQKSSQAPKLLFHYYDKDFNNEADTPDNFQSRRPNTSFCFLDIRSPGLGDTAMYLCATSLGLADSYEQYFGPGTRLTVT.

J is TRBJ2-3 and V is TRBV9, with 10 positions matching TRBD2. Germline CDR1 and CDR2: SGDLS and YYNGEE. V dropped 0 bases and J dropped 5; count of bases not matched to a gene: 6. This CDR3 is built from 16 residues. CDR3 loop: CASSVGGSGRQDTQYF. The CDR3 DNA is TGTGCCAGCAGCGTAGGAGGTAGCGGGAGGCAAGATACGCAGTATTTT.

The chain joins TRBV7-9 to TRBJ1-6; D might be TRBD1 (5 bases). With 8 bases removed from V and 9 bases from J, the gap between germline ends came to 14 bases. CDR3 length: 13 amino acids. Per the germline V gene, CDR1 is SEHNR and CDR2 is FQNEAQ (reference sequence). The CDR3 DNA follows: TGTGCCAGCGGGCGGGGGGAGGCTTCACCCCTCCACTTT. Its protein is CASGRGEASPLHF.

V gene TRBV9 combines with J gene TRBJ1-3; TRBD1 is a possible D gene (6 bases). Germline V CDR1 and CDR2: SGDLS, YYNGEE. This CDR3 comprises 15 residues. The ends were cut back, 0 bases at V and 0 bases at J, with 7 bases in the middle. The CDR3, as DNA: TGTGCCAGCAGCGTAGGGACAGCCTCTGGAAACACCATATATTTT. Amino acids: CASSVGTASGNTIYF.

The chain couples TRBV6-6 to TRBJ2-2, with D possibly being TRBD1 (5 bases). The CDR3 sequence is 15 residues long. Trimming took off 3 bases at V and 7 bases at J, with 15 bases between the two ends. Germline V gives CDR1 MNHNY, CDR2 SVGAGI (reference sequence). CDR3 nucleotide sequence: TGTGCCAGCAGTTATTCGCAGGGTTATGACGGGGAGCTGTTTTTT. This codes for CASSYSQGYDGELFF.

This chain connects TRBV7-8 to TRBJ1-2; 8 bases line up with TRBD1. The junction had 14 bases not matched to a gene; V was cut back by 5 bases and J by 3 bases. CDR3 length: 17 amino acids. CDR1 is SGHVS, CDR2 FQNEAQ, per germline. CDR3 sequence reads: CASSNGQGYISDYGYTF. In DNA, the CDR3 is TGTGCCAGCAGCAACGGACAGGGTTATATTTCGGACTATGGCTACACCTTC. Looking up the rest from reference TRBV7-8 and TRBJ1-2 gives the full variable domain: GAGVSQSPRYKVAKRGQDVALRCDPISGHVSLFWYQQALGQGPEFLTYFQNEAQLDKSGLPSDRFFAERPEGSVSTLKIQRTQQEDSAVYLCASSNGQGYISDYGYTFGSGTRLTVV.

The rearrangement uses TRBV5-3 and TRBJ1-5; 8 bases are a match to TRBD1. TRBV5-3 is sorted into the ORF group, with uncertain function. The CDR3 runs 18 residues. Germline trimming cut 3 bases from V and 5 bases from J; bases unmatched to any gene: 16. The CDR3 coding sequence is TGTGCCAGAAGCTGCGAGGACAGGGATTCGGGGTTGTATCAGCCCCAGCATTTT. Translating gives CARSCEDRDSGLYQPQHF.